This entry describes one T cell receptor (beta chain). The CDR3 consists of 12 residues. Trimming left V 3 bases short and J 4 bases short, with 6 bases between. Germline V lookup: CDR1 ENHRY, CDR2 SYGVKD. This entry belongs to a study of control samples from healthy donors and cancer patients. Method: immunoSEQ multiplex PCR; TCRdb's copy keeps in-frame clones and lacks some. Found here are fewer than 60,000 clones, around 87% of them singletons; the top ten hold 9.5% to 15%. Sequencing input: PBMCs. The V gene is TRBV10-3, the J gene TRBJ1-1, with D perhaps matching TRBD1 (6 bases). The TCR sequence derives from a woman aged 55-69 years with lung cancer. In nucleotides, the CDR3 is TGTGCCATCAGTGAAGGGGGCACTGAAGCTTTCTTT. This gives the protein CAISEGGTEAFF.